Listed below are T cell receptor beta chains from one sample, sequenced in a study of T cell changes during pregnancy in multiple sclerosis. Assay used: immunoSEQ multiplex PCR; TCRdb lists only in-frame clones, some missing. This sample has tens of thousands of clones, with more than 85% found just once. The material was peripheral blood, obtained in the third trimester of pregnancy. The receptor set was obtained from a female donor with multiple sclerosis, enrolled in a pregnancy study. Both conserved end residues are part of each CDR3. D genes are given only for firm matches. Clone size is shown for a subset of rows, as once, few, many or a class of expanded clone.

- TRBJ2-3 TRBV4-3 TRBD1 CASSQGGTGRDTQYF TGCGCCAGCAGCCAAGGTGGGACAGGGAGAGATACGCAGTATTTT
few TRBJ2-1 TRBV6-4 TRBD2 CASSLTSGSYNEQFF TGTGCCAGCAGCTTGACTAGCGGATCCTACAATGAGCAGTTCTTC
- TRBJ2-2 TRBV30 - CAWSVPWGQGTGELFF TGTGCCTGGAGTGTACCTTGGGGGCAGGGCACCGGGGAGCTGTTTTTT
- TRBJ1-5 TRBV18 - CASSVLGRGDQPQHF TGTGCCAGCTCAGTCTTGGGGCGGGGCGATCAGCCCCAGCATTTT
few TRBJ2-3 TRBV9 - CASMTSDRGTDTQYF TGTGCCAGCATGACCAGCGATCGAGGCACAGATACGCAGTATTTT
- TRBJ1-2 TRBV6-5 - CASSSAQKYGYTF TGTGCCAGCAGTTCCGCTCAGAAGTATGGCTACACCTTC
once TRBJ2-4 TRBV30 TRBD2 CAWRLPSGSKNIQYF TGTGCCTGGAGACTCCCTAGCGGGTCCAAAAACATTCAGTACTTC
- TRBJ2-7 TRBV27 TRBD2 CASSGLAGGRPYEQYF TGTGCCAGCAGTGGACTAGCGGGAGGGAGGCCCTACGAGCAGTACTTC
- TRBJ2-6 TRBV7-2 TRBD2 CASSLLIGRGSGANVLTF TGTGCCAGCAGCTTATTGATCGGGAGGGGCTCTGGGGCCAACGTCCTGACTTTC
- TRBJ2-1 TRBV19 TRBD2 CASSMVAGLVDEQFF TGTGCCAGTAGTATGGTAGCGGGATTGGTCGATGAGCAGTTCTTC
- TRBJ2-5 TRBV28 TRBD2 CASSFERELETQYF TGTGCCAGCAGTTTCGAGCGGGAGTTGGAGACCCAGTACTTC
- TRBJ1-6 TRBV4-3 - CASSQETDGSPLHF TGCGCCAGCAGCCAAGAGACAGATGGTTCACCCCTCCACTTT
once TRBJ2-7 TRBV29-1 TRBD1 CSVRQGSYEQYF TGCAGCGTACGACAGGGCTCCTACGAGCAGTACTTC
- TRBJ2-7 TRBV28 TRBD1 CASSPPQGARGEQYF TGTGCCAGCAGCCCTCCACAGGGGGCGAGGGGCGAGCAGTACTTC
- TRBJ2-2 TRBV6-5 - CASSYRRENTGELFF TGTGCCAGCAGTTACCGCAGGGAGAACACCGGGGAGCTGTTTTTT